This T cell receptor (beta chain) originates from a study of blood T cell repertoires in COVID-19. V lost 0 bases and J 10 bases, leaving 13 bases between the germline ends. The CDR3 runs 15 residues. Original processing methods: Reference gene primer amplification gave nucleated cell count estimates. Sequencing was performed with immunoSEQ multiplex PCR; in TCRdb, only in-frame clones are kept and a portion is missing. That table gives V, J and clone size, and the DNA gave D and trimming. The data contain more than 85,000 clones, roughly 76% of them seen just once; the ten biggest clones take up 8% to 10%.

The receptor was isolated from a woman aged 70-85 years with acute or convalescent COVID-19. The source material was peripheral blood. The rearrangement links TRBV23-1 to TRBJ1-6, with D maybe TRBD1 (5 bases). TRBV23-1 is an ORF; its function is uncertain. CDR3 in DNA: TGCGCCAGCAGTCAATCTCCAGGGAGGAGGTCACCCCTCCACTTT. Translating gives CASSQSPGRRSPLHF.